This T cell receptor (beta chain) was recovered during a study of T-cell reconstitution after alpha-beta-depleted transplantation in children. Unique molecular identifiers featured in how the TCRbeta library was prepared. TCRdb processed the PCR reads anew with MiXCR; each CDR3 protein has one entry. The table includes some 490,000 distinct CDR3 sequences, about an eighth detected once. This clonotype appeared once. The sample consisted of PBMCs from the stem cell graft donor, taken from the stem cell graft. This receptor was obtained from a human donor who donated a stem cell graft to a child with combined immunodeficiency.

This CDR3 is CASSLTASGGAIDTQYF. The CDR3 DNA reads as TGTGCCAGCAGTTTAACGGCTAGCGGGGGGGCAATTGATACGCAGTATTTT. The V and J genes are TRBV12-3 or TRBV12-4 and TRBJ2-3, with 12 bases identical to TRBD2. Unmatched junction bases numbered 9, after V lost 2 bases and J lost 6 bases. This CDR3 contains 17 residues.